This T cell receptor (beta chain) was captured in a study of blood T cell repertoires in COVID-19. Original methodology: Amplification of reference gene primers provided the estimated nucleated cell counts. The repertoire was sequenced with immunoSEQ multiplex PCR; TCRdb's copy has only in-frame clones and lacks some. The V and J calls and clone size were taken over from that table, and D and trimming were inferred from the DNA. The sample holds about 210,000 clones, 84% seen once. The germline V gene has CDR1 MNHEY and CDR2 SVGAGI. This CDR3 comprises 15 residues. Trimming stripped 6 bases from V and 1 base from J, with 13 bases between.

This rearrangement joins TRBV6-5 to TRBJ2-1, with D maybe TRBD2 (6 bases). The sequence was obtained from a woman aged 50 to 65 with active or convalescent COVID-19. Input material: peripheral blood. CDR3 loop: CASRRLVESYNEQFF. CDR3 sequence (DNA): TGTGCCAGCAGACGACTAGTGGAATCCTACAATGAGCAGTTCTTC.